Following are 15 T cell receptor beta chains from one sample sequenced in a study of T cell changes during pregnancy in multiple sclerosis. TCRdb's table, derived via immunoSEQ multiplex PCR, lists solely in-frame clones and lacks some. The table has tens of thousands of clones, roughly nine tenths seen once. Sequenced material: CD4+ T cells from peripheral blood mononuclear cells, taken in the third trimester of pregnancy. Receptor source: a female donor in good health, enrolled as a control in a pregnancy study.

The rearrangement joins TRBV5-1 to TRBJ1-1; no reliable D call. From germline, CDR1 is SGHRS and CDR2 YFSETQ. This CDR3 spans 16 amino acids. V was cut by 0 bases and J by 1 base, with 13 bases left in between. CDR3 in DNA: TGCGCCAGCAGCTTGGGGTTCGGGGAGAGGAACACTGAAGCTTTCTTT. Residues: CASSLGFGERNTEAFF.

Note on this clone: At one end, the junction sequence differs from germline, possibly due to a read error. V usage is TRBV7-7 and J usage is TRBJ1-3; D not certain. The CDR3 is made up of 13 amino acids. Germline values: CDR1 SSHAT, CDR2 FNYEAQ (reference sequence). CDR3: CASSLNQGNTIYF. As DNA, the CDR3 is TGTGCTAGCAGCTTAAACCAGGGAAACACCATATATTTT.

The chain is built from TRBV2 and TRBJ2-5; 7 nucleotides line up with TRBD1. With V trimmed by 5 bases and J by 5 bases, 5 bases remained unmatched. This CDR3 is built from 13 residues. Germline CDR1 reads SNHLY; CDR2 reads FYNNEI. CDR3 region: CASSSDRDETQYF. CDR3 DNA: TGTGCCAGCAGTTCTGACAGGGACGAGACCCAGTACTTC.

This clone appeared once. The DNA for the CDR3 is TGTGCCAGCAGGGGGGACAGTAGCAATCAGCCCCAGCATTTT. Translating gives CASRGDSSNQPQHF. J is TRBJ1-5 and V is TRBV2; 7 bases fit TRBD1. The CDR3 loop spans 14 amino acids. With 6 bases clipped from V and 0 bases from J, the junction kept 2 bases outside the gene matches. Germline values: CDR1 SNHLY, CDR2 FYNNEI.

The chain has TRBV9 and TRBJ1-4; unclear D gene. The V and J ends lost 0 bases and 7 bases respectively, with 13 bases between them. This CDR3 is built from 15 residues. Germline CDR1 SGDLS, CDR2 YYNGEE. CDR3 sequence reads: CASSVAGSAGEKLFF. Here the CDR3 DNA reads TGTGCCAGCAGCGTAGCGGGGAGCGCGGGTGAAAAACTGTTTTTT.

The rearrangement uses TRBV27 and TRBJ2-2; D is possibly TRBD2 (6 bases). Germline-derived CDR1 and CDR2 are MNHEY and SMNVEV (reference sequence). The CDR3 loop spans 14 amino acids. Deletions cut 8 bases from V and 0 bases from J, with 10 bases between. The CDR3 reads CASATGANTGELFF. CDR3 bases: TGTGCCAGCGCTACGGGGGCGAACACCGGGGAGCTGTTTTTT.

The V and J genes are TRBV30 and TRBJ1-3, with 8 bases aligning to TRBD1. CDR3 length equals 12 residues. The V gene end was trimmed by 7 bases and the J gene end by 3 bases; junction bases not matched to a gene: 2. Germline lookup yields CDR1 GTSNPN and CDR2 SVGIG (reference sequence). The CDR3 region is CASTGGGNTIYF. The CDR3 coding sequence is TGTGCCTCTACAGGGGGTGGAAACACCATATATTTT.

The J gene is TRBJ2-1, the V gene TRBV7-3; weak D call: TRBD2 (6 bases). Germline V CDR1 and CDR2: SGHTA, FQGTGA. The CDR3 contains 16 residues. The ends were cut back, 5 bases at V and 0 bases at J, with 14 bases in the middle. CDR3 residues: CASSERTTSSYNEQFF. CDR3 nucleotide sequence: TGTGCCAGCAGCGAGAGGACTACGAGCTCCTACAATGAGCAGTTCTTC.

V and J are TRBV5-1 and TRBJ2-5; maybe TRBD1 (6 bases). CDR1 and CDR2 (germline): SGHRS, YFSETQ. The CDR3 sequence is 14 residues long. Between the trimmed V and J ends, which lost 4 bases and 1 base, there was a span of 11 bases. CDR3 amino acids: CASSVGQPQETQYF. In nucleotides, the CDR3 is TGCGCCAGCAGCGTGGGACAACCCCAAGAGACCCAGTACTTC.

The V gene is TRBV28, the J gene TRBJ2-7; D call uncertain. Trimming removed 7 bases at V and 6 bases at J, with 16 bases between. Germline lookup yields CDR1 MDHEN and CDR2 SYDVKM. The CDR3 covers 13 residues. The DNA for the CDR3 is TGTGCCAGCAAGACTGCTCTCTTTGCCGAGCAGTACTTC. This encodes CASKTALFAEQYF.

The chain joins TRBV30 to TRBJ1-2, with 8 bases identical to TRBD1. The junction had 8 bases not matched to a gene; V was cut back by 2 bases and J by 6 bases. The CDR3 is made up of 14 amino acids. Per the germline V gene, CDR1 is GTSNPN and CDR2 is SVGIG (reference sequence). The CDR3 reads CAWSFGQGRNGYTF. CDR3 coding DNA: TGTGCCTGGAGTTTTGGACAGGGAAGGAATGGCTACACCTTC.

This clone was recorded a few times. V is TRBV5-1 and J is TRBJ2-7; perhaps TRBD1 as D (6 bases). The germline V and J ends were trimmed by 4 bases and 1 base, with 6 bases remaining between them. This CDR3 is 12 amino acids long. Looked up from germline, CDR1 is SGHRS and CDR2 is YFSETQ. CDR3 sequence reads: CASSTGSYEQYF. The CDR3 region has the DNA TGCGCCAGCAGCACAGGGTCCTACGAGCAGTACTTC.

CDR3 nucleotides: TGTGCCTCGCAATCCAGGGTTAACGGGGAGCTGTTTTTT. It codes for CASQSRVNGELFF. The gene calls are TRBV30 and TRBJ2-2, with TRBD1 as a possible D gene (5 bases). The germline CDR1 and CDR2 sequences are GTSNPN and SVGIG (reference sequence). V was cut by 7 bases and J by 7 bases, with 16 bases left in between. CDR3 length equals 13 residues.

This chain connects TRBV29-1 to TRBJ2-7, with D maybe TRBD1 (6 bases). The CDR3 covers 13 residues. CDR1 is SQVTM, CDR2 ANQGSEA, per germline. V lost 4 bases to trimming and J lost 1 base, with 11 bases between them. CDR3 loop: CSVGDRSSYEQYF. In DNA form, the CDR3 reads TGCAGCGTTGGTGACAGGAGTTCCTACGAGCAGTACTTC.

In regard to this clone: One end of the junction fails to match germline, which may point to a read error. The chain is built from TRBV7-9 and TRBJ2-7; TRBD2 matches at 8 bases. The CDR3 is 15 amino acids. CDR1 and CDR2 from the germline V gene are SEHNR and FQNEAQ (reference sequence). CDR3 DNA: TGTGCCAGCAGCTTTAGAGCGGGGGCCTCCTCCGAGCAGTACTTC. It encodes CASSFRAGASSEQYF.